This entry lists 22 T cell receptor beta chains sequenced from one sample in a study of blood T cells in healthy people across ages. A J-beta primer mix and a sample-barcoded 5' primer were used in a second PCR of roughly 7 to 12 cycles. From the 5' RACE reads, TCRdb called clonotypes with MiXCR, one entry per CDR3 protein. Of around 870,000 distinct CDR3 sequences in the sample, 25% to 35% were seen once. Sequencing used blood. These receptors were obtained from a woman aged 80 or over in good health.

This clonotype was picked up many times. This rearrangement joins TRBV20-1 to TRBJ1-2, with no clear D. Trimming removed 6 bases at V and 3 bases at J, with 26 bases between. Germline CDR1 reads DFQATT; CDR2 reads SNEGSKA (reference sequence). The CDR3 spans 17 residues. CDR3 loop: CSATFRHPMQVDYGYTF. Written as DNA, the CDR3 is TGCAGTGCCACTTTTCGACACCCCATGCAGGTTGACTATGGCTACACCTTC.

This clonotype was counted ten times or more. The rearrangement links TRBV7-8 to TRBJ1-2; D call uncertain. V shed 2 bases and J shed 3 bases, with 10 bases lying between them. The length of the CDR3 is 14 residues. Germline-derived CDR1 and CDR2 are SGHVS and FQNEAQ. This CDR3 is CASSLRAGHYGYTF. CDR3 in DNA: TGTGCCAGCAGCTTACGGGCCGGTCACTATGGCTACACCTTC.

The J gene is TRBJ2-1, the V gene TRBV7-8; 8 nucleotides align to TRBD2. The CDR3 contains 15 residues. Trimming cost V 7 bases and J 7 bases; bases outside gene matches: 12. Germline lookup yields CDR1 SGHVS and CDR2 FQNEAQ. CDR3 sequence reads: CASTRLDGGANEQFF. Here the CDR3 DNA reads TGTGCCAGCACCCGCCTGGACGGGGGGGCGAATGAGCAGTTCTTC. The full variable domain, in which reference TRBV7-8 and TRBJ2-1 provide the parts outside the CDR3, is GAGVSQSPRYKVAKRGQDVALRCDPISGHVSLFWYQQALGQGPEFLTYFQNEAQLDKSGLPSDRFFAERPEGSVSTLKIQRTQQEDSAVYLCASTRLDGGANEQFFGPGTRLTVL.

This clonotype was seen repeatedly, ten times or more. The chain uses TRBV7-9 and TRBJ1-2, with D uncertain. The germline CDR1 and CDR2 sequences are SEHNR and FQNEAQ (reference sequence). V lost 5 bases to trimming and J lost 4 bases, with 20 bases between them. There are 16 residues in the CDR3. CDR3 coding DNA: TGTGCCAGCAGCCCTCCCGCTGGTGGGCAAACCTATGGCTACACCTTC. It encodes CASSPPAGGQTYGYTF.

The chain carries TRBV9 and TRBJ2-7, with 8 bases identical to TRBD2. The CDR3 loop spans 15 amino acids. V trimming: 0 bases; J trimming: 4 bases; junction bases outside the gene matches: 6. The germline V gene has CDR1 SGDLS and CDR2 YYNGEE. In DNA form, the CDR3 reads TGTGCCAGCAGCGTAGGGGCAGCGGGAGTATACGAGCAGTACTTC. Translated: CASSVGAAGVYEQYF.

This sequence joins TRBV20-1 and TRBJ1-5; no clear D. Germline V CDR1 and CDR2: DFQATT, SNEGSKA (reference sequence). The CDR3 extends over 13 amino acids. V was clipped by 1 base and J by 4 bases, with 8 bases between them. CDR3 loop: CSARGKWNQPQHF. The DNA for the CDR3 is TGCAGTGCTAGAGGAAAATGGAATCAGCCCCAGCATTTT.

The gene calls are TRBV5-4 and TRBJ2-4, with 8 positions matching TRBD2. CDR1 is SGHNT and CDR2 is YYREEE in the germline V gene (reference sequence). Trimming cost V 4 bases and J 0 bases; bases outside gene matches: 9. This CDR3 region has 17 residues. The CDR3 here is CASSIAGGDPAKNIQYF. The DNA for the CDR3 is TGTGCCAGCAGCATCGCGGGGGGCGACCCAGCCAAAAACATTCAGTACTTC.

Note on this clonotype: A read error is the likely source, as a far larger clone sits one nucleotide away. The rearrangement joins TRBV4-3 to TRBJ1-2; 9 nucleotides line up with TRBD1. This CDR3 comprises 13 residues. From germline, CDR1 is LGHNA and CDR2 YSLEER. The CDR3 region has the DNA TGCGCCAGCAGCCCCCGGACAGGGGATGGCTGCACCTTC. This codes for CASSPRTGDGCTF.

The chain couples TRBV20-1 to TRBJ1-6; no reliable D call. V lost 2 bases and J lost 0, with 8 bases in between. CDR1 is DFQATT, CDR2 SNEGSKA, per germline (reference sequence). This CDR3 spans 15 amino acids. The CDR3 reads CSARNPSSYNSPLHF. CDR3 sequence (DNA): TGCAGTGCTAGAAACCCTAGCTCCTATAATTCACCCCTCCACTTT.

Remarks on this clonotype: It may be a read error: a sequence one base away is much more abundant. The V call is TRBV4-3, the J call TRBJ2-1; 9 nucleotides match TRBD2. The CDR3 totals 16 residues. V lost 0 bases to trimming and J lost 13 bases; unmatched junction nucleotides: 13. The germline CDR1 and CDR2 sequences are LGHNA and YSLEER. The CDR3 region has the DNA TGCGCCAGCAGCCAAGATTGGCGGGGGGGCGGAGAGACCCAGTTCTTC. Residues: CASSQDWRGGGETQFF.

This chain links TRBV11-2 with TRBJ1-3, with a tentative D call TRBD1 (6 bases). With 1 base removed from V and 7 bases from J, the gap between germline ends came to 14 bases. CDR1 is SGHAT and CDR2 is FQNNGV in the germline V gene. The CDR3 sequence is 15 residues long. The CDR3 sequence: CASSLVTGRENTIYF. The CDR3 DNA reads as TGTGCCAGCAGCTTAGTCACAGGGAGAGAGAACACCATATATTTT.

In this sample, this clonotype turned up many times. This chain uses TRBV30 with TRBJ1-6; no firm D call. The CDR3 loop spans 12 amino acids. The V gene's germline CDR1 is GTSNPN and CDR2 SVGIG (reference sequence). V gave up 0 bases and J gave up 16 bases, with 13 bases separating them. CDR3 bases: TGTGCCTGGAGTGTAACTCGGATTTTGCTCCACTTT. Translated: CAWSVTRILLHF. The complete variable domain, with remaining parts taken from reference TRBV30 and TRBJ1-6, reads SQTIHQWPATLVQPVGSPLSLECTVEGTSNPNLYWYRQAAGRGLQLLFYSVGIGQISSEVPQNLSASRPQDRQFILSSKKLLLSDSGFYLCAWSVTRILLHFGNGTRLTVT.

This clonotype was detected many times. The genes are TRBV27 and TRBJ2-1; 8 bases match TRBD2. The length of the CDR3 is 14 residues. The germline CDR1 and CDR2 sequences are MNHEY and SMNVEV (reference sequence). Trimming took 8 bases from V and 2 from J; bases not matched to a gene: 5. CDR3 in DNA: TGTGCCAGCGGATTAGCGGGGCCCTACAATGAGCAGTTCTTC. It translates to CASGLAGPYNEQFF.

This clonotype has a count of ten or more. V usage is TRBV7-2 and J usage is TRBJ2-1; 8 nucleotides align to TRBD1. The germline gives CDR1 SGHTA, CDR2 FQGNSA. This CDR3 spans 16 amino acids. V dropped 5 bases and J dropped 6; count of bases not matched to a gene: 12. CDR3 region: CASSPGAQGAGNEQFF. CDR3 DNA: TGTGCCAGCAGCCCGGGGGCGCAGGGGGCAGGCAATGAGCAGTTCTTC.

This clonotype was seen many times. V usage is TRBV6-5 and J usage is TRBJ2-5; a weak D match, TRBD1 (6 bases). CDR3 size: 15 residues. CDR1 is MNHEY, CDR2 SVGAGI, per germline. V gave up 4 bases and J gave up 4 bases, with 16 bases separating them. The CDR3 nucleotides are TGTGCCAGCAGTTTCAAACAGGGTTGGGGAGAGACCCAGTACTTC. Residues: CASSFKQGWGETQYF.

The chain carries TRBV10-3 and TRBJ1-5, with D unresolved. The V end was cut by 3 bases, the J end by 6 bases, with 9 bases between. The CDR3 has 13 residues. Germline V gene lookup returns CDR1 ENHRY and CDR2 SYGVKD. The CDR3 DNA is TGTGCCATCAGTGACAACGGAGGTCAGCCCCAGCATTTT. It is translated as CAISDNGGQPQHF.

This clonotype was found a few times. A much larger clone lies one base from this, so it may be a read error. The V gene is TRBV20-1, the J gene TRBJ2-3; D is undetermined. Germline loops: CDR1 DFQATT, CDR2 SNEGSKA (reference sequence). The CDR3 is 16 residues long. The CDR3 sequence is CSVKLRRLHITDAQYF. CDR3 in DNA: TGCAGTGTAAAGTTACGCAGACTTCATATCACAGATGCGCAGTATTTT.

This clonotype was recorded at least ten times. The chain is built from TRBV7-9 and TRBJ2-1; maybe TRBD1 (6 bases). The CDR3 covers 16 residues. Between the trimmed V and J ends, which lost 6 bases and 2 bases, there was a span of 17 bases. In germline, CDR1 is SEHNR, CDR2 FQNEAQ (reference sequence). The CDR3, as DNA: TGTGCCAGCAGTTCTCCGGGACAAGCAACCTACAATGAGCAGTTCTTC. As protein: CASSSPGQATYNEQFF.

Of note for this clonotype: No DNA is shown, since the ends of the CDR3 on it are uncertain; the CDR3 is the one TCRdb lists. The V gene is TRBV20-1, the J gene TRBJ2-1; the tabulated D call, TRBD2, remains unverified against the DNA. The CDR3 numbers 18 amino acids, ends counted. Germline-derived CDR1 and CDR2 are DFQATT and SNEGSKA (reference sequence). Here the CDR3 reads CSARKATVAGGSYNEQCF.

This clonotype was detected many times. CDR3 amino acids: CASSYSPGKIEETQYF. Written as DNA, the CDR3 is TGTGCCAGCAGTTACTCGCCGGGAAAGATAGAAGAGACCCAGTACTTC. This rearrangement joins TRBV6-5 to TRBJ2-5; a weak D match, TRBD2 (5 bases). Germline V gene data show CDR1 as MNHEY and CDR2 as SVGAGI. The CDR3 is made up of 16 amino acids. V was trimmed by 0 bases and J by 3 bases, leaving 14 bases between them.

This clonotype was counted a few times. The J gene is TRBJ1-1, the V gene TRBV5-4, with D uncertain. Germline CDR1 reads SGHNT; CDR2 reads YYREEE (reference sequence). Trimming shortened V by 1 base and J by 0 bases, and 7 bases separated the two germline ends. CDR3 size: 14 residues. CDR3 residues: CASSLRPLNTEAFF. The CDR3 DNA reads TGTGCCAGCAGCTTGAGACCACTGAACACTGAAGCTTTCTTT.

Concerning this clonotype: This may be a read error, as it is one base from a much larger clone. The rearrangement uses TRBV9 and TRBJ2-7; a possible D gene is TRBD1 (8 bases). Germline assignment: CDR1 SGDLS and CDR2 YYNGEE. CDR3 length: 15 amino acids. CDR3 nucleotides: TGTGCCGGCAGCGTCGGACAGGGAGGGCGCTACGAGCAGTACTTC. Encoded protein: CAGSVGQGGRYEQYF.